Each of the 21 T cell receptor beta chains below was sequenced from the same sample in a study of CD8 T cells in ankylosing spondylitis. TCRdb recomputed calls from the 5' RACE reads with MiXCR, one row per CDR3 protein. There are around 340,000 distinct CDR3 sequences in the sample; about 15% occur only once, and about 1% lies in the top ten. The sequenced sample was blood, either unsorted or a sorted T cell fraction (not recorded which). The receptors come from a male donor with ankylosing spondylitis or in good health (not recorded which).

This clonotype was recorded many times. V gene TRBV29-1 combines with J gene TRBJ1-1, with TRBD1 matching over 7 bases. The CDR3 is 11 amino acids. Germline CDR1 is SQVTM and CDR2 is ANQGSEA. CDR3 coding DNA: TGCAGGGGGCAGGGGGGCACTGAAGCTTTCTTT. Translated, it gives CRGQGGTEAFF.

In its sample, this clonotype was seen a few times. V and J are TRBV5-6 and TRBJ1-6; D not resolved. The germline V and J ends were trimmed by 4 bases and 7 bases, with 15 bases remaining between them. There are 15 residues in the CDR3. Germline CDR1 is SGHDT and CDR2 is YYEEEE. Written as DNA, the CDR3 is TGTGCCAGCAGCACACCCGGCGGGCTGAATTCACCCCTCCACTTT. It codes for CASSTPGGLNSPLHF.

This clonotype was detected many times. The chain recombines TRBV5-1 with TRBJ2-3; 13 bases fit TRBD2. The germline V gene has CDR1 SGHRS and CDR2 YFSETQ. The trim removed 0 bases at V and 5 bases at J, leaving 9 bases unmatched. CDR3 length: 18 residues. CDR3: CASSLERTTSGGIDTQYF. In DNA, the CDR3 is TGCGCCAGCAGCTTGGAGAGGACGACTAGCGGGGGGATAGATACGCAGTATTTT.

The chain has TRBV3-1 and TRBJ2-2; the D gene is possibly TRBD1 (7 bases). Trimming cost V 7 bases and J 5 bases, with 17 bases left between them. Germline-derived CDR1 and CDR2 are LGHDT and YNNKEL (reference sequence). The CDR3 consists of 15 residues. The CDR3 DNA sequence: TGTGCCAGCACCCCCAGGGGGGAGCTTACCGGGGAGCTGTTTTTT. Its protein is CASTPRGELTGELFF.

The rearrangement links TRBV5-1 to TRBJ2-3, with D tentatively TRBD2 (5 bases). Germline loops: CDR1 SGHRS, CDR2 YFSETQ. This CDR3 comprises 16 residues. Trimming took 0 bases from V and 5 from J, leaving 16 bases between them. CDR3 nucleotide sequence: TGCGCCAGCAGCTTGGTAACCCTGGAGGCGGGAGATACGCAGTATTTT. Amino acid sequence: CASSLVTLEAGDTQYF.

This clonotype was observed at least ten times. The CDR3 sequence: CASSLAGQGNYGYTF. The DNA of the CDR3 is TGTGCCAGCAGCTTGGCGGGACAGGGCAACTATGGCTACACCTTC. The chain uses TRBV5-5 and TRBJ1-2; TRBD1 matches 9 bases. The CDR3 loop spans 15 amino acids. Germline CDR1 and CDR2: SGHKS and YYEKEE (reference sequence). The trim removed 0 bases at V and 2 bases at J, leaving 2 bases unmatched. The full variable domain, rest sourced from reference TRBV5-5 and TRBJ1-2, is DAGVTQSPTHLIKTRGQQVTLRCSPISGHKSVSWYQQVLGQGPQFIFQYYEKEERGRGNFPDRFSARQFPNYSSELNVNALLLGDSALYLCASSLAGQGNYGYTFGSGTRLTVV.

The J gene is TRBJ2-7, the V gene TRBV12-3 or TRBV12-4; tentatively, D is TRBD1 or TRBD2 (5 bases each). The CDR3 is made up of 13 amino acids. Trimming took 3 bases from V and 6 from J, leaving 12 bases between them. CDR3: CASSFTRAGEQYF. CDR3 nucleotide sequence: TGTGCCAGCAGTTTTACCAGGGCGGGCGAGCAGTACTTC.

This clonotype was counted only a few times. This chain connects TRBV29-1 to TRBJ1-1; 7 nucleotides line up with TRBD1. The CDR3 length is 14 residues. Per germline, CDR1 SQVTM and CDR2 ANQGSEA. V lost 1 base and J lost 4; bases outside the gene matches: 6. CDR3 DNA sequence: TGCAGCGTTGAAGTACCTCCAGGGGGCACTGAAGCTTTCTTT. This translates into CSVEVPPGGTEAFF.

This clonotype was observed a few times. This chain links TRBV3-1 with TRBJ2-2; D is unclear. Trimming took 4 bases from V and 5 from J, leaving 14 bases between them. The CDR3 consists of 15 residues. Germline CDR1 is LGHDT and CDR2 is YNNKEL (reference sequence). The CDR3 sequence: CASSRKPARTGELFF. As DNA, the CDR3 is TGTGCCAGCAGCCGTAAGCCTGCCAGGACCGGGGAGCTGTTTTTT.

The V call is TRBV20-1, the J call TRBJ2-5, with 7 bases aligning to TRBD1. V shed 3 bases, J shed 1 base, and the junction held 8 bases outside the gene matches. Germline CDR1 DFQATT, CDR2 SNEGSKA (reference sequence). The CDR3 extends over 15 amino acids. CDR3 protein: CSASVAKGAQETQYF. CDR3 in DNA: TGCAGTGCTAGTGTCGCGAAGGGGGCCCAAGAGACCCAGTACTTC.

V usage is TRBV29-1 and J usage is TRBJ2-5; a weak D match, TRBD2 (5 bases). This CDR3 comprises 12 residues. Germline V gives CDR1 SQVTM, CDR2 ANQGSEA. V lost 3 bases to trimming and J lost 5 bases, with 10 bases between them. The DNA for the CDR3 is TGCAGCGTTGACGATCAGCGGGAGACCCAGTACTTC. It specifies CSVDDQRETQYF.

This rearrangement joins TRBV6-1 to TRBJ2-1; TRBD2 aligns across 7 bases. With V trimmed by 4 bases and J by 0 bases, 9 bases remained unmatched. CDR3 length equals 17 residues. Germline values: CDR1 MNHNS, CDR2 SASEGT. CDR3 DNA: TGTGCCAGCAGTGCGCAGACTAGCATCAGCTCCTACAATGAGCAGTTCTTC. It yields the protein CASSAQTSISSYNEQFF.

This clonotype was counted a few times. This chain links TRBV5-1 with TRBJ1-1, with D tentatively TRBD1 (5 bases). Germline CDR1 reads SGHRS; CDR2 reads YFSETQ. The CDR3 is 12 residues long. V was clipped by 2 bases and J by 11 bases, with 13 bases between them. The CDR3 DNA sequence: TGCGCCAGCAGCTTAATGGAGGGGACGGCTTTCTTT. The encoded protein is CASSLMEGTAFF.

The V gene is TRBV6-5, the J gene TRBJ1-1, with a possible D match to TRBD1 (6 bases). Germline V gives CDR1 MNHEY, CDR2 SVGAGI. This CDR3 comprises 14 residues. The V end was cut by 2 bases, the J end by 7 bases, with 14 bases between. The DNA of the CDR3 is TGTGCCAGCAGTTACGCGGGGGGCGGAGGTGAAGCTTTCTTT. Encoded protein: CASSYAGGGGEAFF.

This clonotype was counted a few times. The chain is built from TRBV5-4 and TRBJ2-5; 7 bases align to TRBD2. CDR1 SGHNT and CDR2 YYREEE come from the germline V gene (reference sequence). After removal of 5 bases from V and 0 bases from J, the junction contained 7 bases not matched to a gene. This CDR3 spans 15 amino acids. This chain's CDR3 is CASRAGLSDQETQYF. DNA for the CDR3: TGTGCCAGCAGGGCGGGACTATCGGACCAAGAGACCCAGTACTTC. Full variable domain (missing parts from reference TRBV5-4 and TRBJ2-5): ETGVTQSPTHLIKTRGQQVTLRCSSQSGHNTVSWYQQALGQGPQFIFQYYREEENGRGNFPPRFSGLQFPNYSSELNVNALELDDSALYLCASRAGLSDQETQYFGPGTRLLVL.

This clonotype was observed a handful of times. The CDR3 DNA reads as TGTGCCAGCAGTGAAGCGGGGAGAAACTATGGCTACACCTTC. This gives the protein CASSEAGRNYGYTF. This chain connects TRBV2 to TRBJ1-2; no clear D. CDR3 length: 14 residues. Trimming stripped 0 bases from V and 2 bases from J, with 7 bases between. Germline V gene lookup returns CDR1 SNHLY and CDR2 FYNNEI.

Only a few counts were recorded for this clonotype. V usage is TRBV4-1 and J usage is TRBJ2-5; tentative D call: TRBD2 (6 bases). This CDR3 comprises 15 residues. V dropped 2 bases and J dropped 9 bases, with 19 bases sitting between them. Germline CDR1 MGHRA, CDR2 YSYEKL. This CDR3 is CASSQLNSPPGAQYF. The CDR3 DNA is TGCGCCAGCAGCCAATTAAACTCTCCCCCGGGGGCCCAGTACTTC.

The genes are TRBV10-2 and TRBJ1-2; 7 nucleotides agree with TRBD1. The CDR3 sequence is 15 residues long. The germline gives CDR1 WSHSY, CDR2 SAAADI. V lost 6 bases and J lost 6; bases outside the gene matches: 13. The CDR3 protein is CASSPLTGSTDGYTF. In DNA, the CDR3 is TGCGCCAGCAGCCCCCTGACAGGGTCTACCGATGGCTACACCTTC.

This clonotype was observed a handful of times. The chain has TRBV12-3 or TRBV12-4 and TRBJ2-3; D is undetermined. Trimming took 3 bases from V and 3 from J, leaving 19 bases between them. There are 17 residues in the CDR3. CDR3 nucleotides: TGTGCCAGCAGTTTTTATCGGGCAGGACCGGCGACAGATACGCAGTATTTT. Translation: CASSFYRAGPATDTQYF.

This clonotype was picked up many times. The chain recombines TRBV4-1 with TRBJ1-1; tentative D call: TRBD1 (5 bases). Germline assignment: CDR1 MGHRA and CDR2 YSYEKL. The CDR3 sequence is 15 residues long. The ends were cut back, 0 bases at V and 5 bases at J, with 13 bases in the middle. DNA of the CDR3: TGCGCCAGCAGCCAAGATCTCAGACAGAGAACTGAAGCTTTCTTT. Its protein is CASSQDLRQRTEAFF.

The chain has TRBV14 and TRBJ2-5, with TRBD2 matching 7 bases. The CDR3 is made up of 15 amino acids. Germline loops: CDR1 SGHDN, CDR2 FVKESK. V lost 0 bases, J lost 5 bases, and 6 bases stayed unmatched. CDR3 residues: CASSQDVRGDETQYF. CDR3 nucleotides: TGTGCCAGCAGCCAAGACGTCCGGGGGGACGAGACCCAGTACTTC.